Listed here are 17 T cell receptor beta chains from one sample, sequenced in a study of cytomegalovirus exposure and HLA in healthy donors. Researchers ran the PCR with 60 Vbeta and 13 Jbeta primers. Using immunoSEQ multiplex PCR, the repertoire was profiled, and TCRdb retains in-frame clones only, with some absent. There are 100,000 to 150,000 clones in the sample; less than 85% occur only once, and 20% lies in the top ten. The sequenced sample consisted of PBMCs. Source of these receptors: a man aged 18 to 35 in good health and CMV-seropositive.

This clone appeared a single time. Other nucleotide sequences in the sample specify the same CDR3. The chain carries TRBV7-6 and TRBJ2-1, with no clear D. The CDR3 runs to 12 residues. Germline CDR1 SGHVS, CDR2 FNYEAQ. V was trimmed by 1 base and J by 7 bases, leaving 5 bases between them. DNA for the CDR3: TGTGCCAGCAGCTTAGTGAGAAATGAGCAGTTCTTC. Protein: CASSLVRNEQFF.

The chain couples TRBV28 to TRBJ2-7; 7 nucleotides align to TRBD2. With 4 bases clipped from V and 8 bases from J, the junction kept 14 bases outside the gene matches. This CDR3 is built from 15 residues. CDR1 and CDR2 from the germline V gene are MDHEN and SYDVKM. The CDR3 is CASSWMLGEGFKQYF. CDR3 sequence (DNA): TGTGCCAGCAGTTGGATGCTTGGGGAGGGATTTAAGCAGTACTTC.

Here the CDR3 reads CASSLGQLSSYNSPLHF. CDR3 nucleotide sequence: TGTGCCAGCAGCCTCGGACAGTTAAGCTCCTATAATTCACCCCTCCACTTT. The rearrangement joins TRBV7-9 to TRBJ1-6; D might be TRBD1 (6 bases). The ends were cut back, 5 bases at V and 0 bases at J, with 14 bases in the middle. The CDR3 is 17 residues long. Germline V lookup: CDR1 SEHNR, CDR2 FQNEAQ (reference sequence).

The genes are TRBV6-5 and TRBJ1-2; 8 nucleotides align to TRBD1. CDR1 is MNHEY, CDR2 SVGAGI, per germline. V shed 5 bases and J 7 bases; nucleotides not matched to a gene: 6. This CDR3 has 13 amino acids. In nucleotides, the CDR3 is TGTGCCAGCAGTACGACAGGGGTGGGTGGCTACACCTTC. Encoded protein: CASSTTGVGGYTF.

The chain joins TRBV19 to TRBJ1-5; 10 nucleotides match TRBD1. Per germline, CDR1 LNHDA and CDR2 SQIVND (reference sequence). Unmatched junction bases numbered 9, after V lost 6 bases and J lost 7 bases. The CDR3 runs to 15 residues. CDR3: CASRPGQGFGQPQHF. The CDR3 bases are TGTGCCAGTAGGCCGGGACAGGGGTTTGGGCAGCCCCAGCATTTT.

V is TRBV6-1 and J is TRBJ1-2; D call uncertain. CDR3 length: 13 amino acids. V shed 8 bases and J shed 6 bases, with 16 bases lying between them. Germline CDR1 and CDR2: MNHNS and SASEGT. CDR3 sequence reads: CASVGKQRDGYTF. CDR3 nucleotide sequence: TGTGCCAGCGTGGGGAAACAGAGGGATGGCTACACCTTC.

The chain combines TRBV5-1 with TRBJ2-3, with 9 positions matching TRBD2. The CDR3 is made up of 15 amino acids. Germline V CDR1 and CDR2: SGHRS, YFSETQ. Unmatched junction bases numbered 8, after V lost 7 bases and J lost 2 bases. In DNA form, the CDR3 reads TGCGCCAGCGGAGGGGCTAGCGGGGACACAGATACGCAGTATTTT. Protein: CASGGASGDTDTQYF.

This chain uses TRBV18 with TRBJ2-5, with 9 bases matching TRBD1. This CDR3 contains 12 residues. The ends lost 6 bases at V and 11 bases at J; junction bases unmatched: 7. Germline values: CDR1 KGHSH, CDR2 LQKENI. This CDR3 is CASSRDRDWQYF. CDR3 nucleotide sequence: TGTGCCAGCTCTCGGGACAGGGACTGGCAGTACTTC.

The J gene is TRBJ2-4, the V gene TRBV14, with D perhaps matching TRBD1 (6 bases). Trimming removed 8 bases at V and 1 base at J, with 15 bases between. The CDR3 has 15 residues. Germline CDR1 reads SGHDN; CDR2 reads FVKESK. CDR3 sequence: CASLQERGAKNIQYF. Here the CDR3 DNA reads TGTGCCAGCTTGCAAGAAAGGGGGGCCAAAAACATTCAGTACTTC.

The chain uses TRBV7-9 and TRBJ1-4, with D hard to call. This CDR3 is built from 14 residues. The germline V gene has CDR1 SEHNR and CDR2 FQNEAQ (reference sequence). Trimming pared 3 bases from V and 7 bases from J, leaving 12 bases between. The CDR3 sequence: CASSFGQSSEKLFF. DNA of the CDR3: TGTGCCAGCAGCTTTGGGCAGTCGAGTGAAAAACTGTTTTTT.

The J gene is TRBJ2-1, the V gene TRBV7-2, with a tentative D call TRBD1 (6 bases). Germline loops: CDR1 SGHTA, CDR2 FQGNSA. V was clipped by 5 bases and J by 8 bases, with 16 bases between them. There are 14 residues in the CDR3. The CDR3: CASSLDRNAHEQFF. The DNA for the CDR3 is TGTGCCAGCAGCCTTGACAGGAATGCCCATGAGCAGTTCTTC.

The genes are TRBV7-2 and TRBJ2-1; a weak D match, TRBD2 (5 bases). Trimming removed 6 bases from V and 6 bases from J, with 18 bases in between. The germline CDR1 and CDR2 sequences are SGHTA and FQGNSA. The CDR3 runs to 15 residues. The CDR3 DNA reads as TGTGCCAGCAGTTATAGCGTCACCCCATTCAATGAGCAGTTCTTC. It yields the protein CASSYSVTPFNEQFF.

A few counts support this clone. The CDR3 nucleotides are TGTGCCAGCAGTCCAGGACAGTTCAATCAGCCCCAGCATTTT. It is translated as CASSPGQFNQPQHF. This chain uses TRBV6-6 with TRBJ1-5; a possible D gene is TRBD1 (6 bases). Trimming cost V 5 bases and J 3 bases, with 11 bases left between them. The length of the CDR3 is 14 residues. CDR1 and CDR2 from the germline V gene are MNHNY and SVGAGI (reference sequence).

This chain links TRBV2 with TRBJ2-3, with TRBD1 matching over 8 bases. The germline V gene has CDR1 SNHLY and CDR2 FYNNEI. V lost 10 bases and J lost 6; bases outside the gene matches: 15. CDR3 size: 15 residues. The CDR3 protein is CANLIKTGEVDTQYF. The CDR3 DNA reads as TGTGCCAACCTCATTAAGACAGGGGAGGTCGATACGCAGTATTTT. Based on the CDR3 plus reference TRBV2 and TRBJ2-3, the full variable domain is EPEVTQTPSHQVTQMGQEVILRCVPISNHLYFYWYRQILGQKVEFLVSFYNNEISEKSEIFDDQFSVERPDGSNFTLKIRSTKLEDSAMYFCANLIKTGEVDTQYFGPGTRLTVL.

The CDR3 reads CASSLGLAKNIQYF. The CDR3 DNA follows: TGTGCCAGCAGCTTGGGGCTAGCCAAAAACATTCAGTACTTC. The V and J genes are TRBV5-6 and TRBJ2-4, with D hard to call. Germline lookup yields CDR1 SGHDT and CDR2 YYEEEE. Trimming took off 0 bases at V and 0 bases at J, with 4 bases between the two ends. The CDR3 covers 14 residues.

The chain links TRBV4-1 to TRBJ2-5; 9 positions match TRBD1. Trimming at V came to 0 bases and at J to 11 bases, leaving 7 bases not matched to a gene. The CDR3 covers 14 residues. Germline CDR1 reads MGHRA; CDR2 reads YSYEKL. The DNA of the CDR3 is TGCGCCAGCAGCCAAGAGGGACAGGGCTGGGAGCAGTACTTC. Its translation is CASSQEGQGWEQYF.

The chain employs TRBV7-9 and TRBJ2-7; 8 bases match TRBD1. Germline values: CDR1 SEHNR, CDR2 FQNEAQ (reference sequence). V trimming: 3 bases; J trimming: 0 bases; junction bases outside the gene matches: 4. The CDR3 runs 15 residues. CDR3: CASSFGQGLSYEQYF. DNA for the CDR3: TGTGCCAGCAGCTTCGGACAGGGCCTCTCCTACGAGCAGTACTTC.